This TCR beta chain was sequenced during a study of PD-1 blockade in classical Hodgkin lymphoma. At the level of the study: Administration of nivolumab to patients was at 3 mg/kg intravenously every 2 weeks.

Relapses following autologous stem cell transplantation were seen in all patients, with brentuximab vedotin exposure varying. Profiled with immunoSEQ multiplex PCR; TCRdb holds only in-frame clones, not every one. There are more than 90,000 clones in the sample; 80% to 90% occur only once, and under 20% lies in the top ten. With 4 bases removed from V and 0 bases from J, the gap between germline ends came to 7 bases. In germline, CDR1 is ENHRY, CDR2 SYGVKD. The CDR3 contains 14 residues. The TCR was taken from a human donor with classical Hodgkin lymphoma. V gene TRBV10-3 combines with J gene TRBJ1-3; D call uncertain. The specimen comprised peripheral blood mononuclear cells (PBMCs), sampled before the second cycle of nivolumab. CDR3 sequence: CAISGTDSGNTIYF. CDR3 nucleotides: TGTGCCATCAGTGGGACGGACTCTGGAAACACCATATATTTT.